What follows are 3 T cell receptor beta chains derived from one specimen sequenced in a study of blood T cell repertoires in COVID-19. Profiled with immunoSEQ multiplex PCR; TCRdb holds only in-frame clones, not every one. The sample has 190,000 or so clones, roughly 90% seen once; the top ten hold around 6.6%. The sequenced material came from peripheral blood. The receptors shown here come from a man aged 35 to 55 with acute or convalescent COVID-19.

The CDR3 DNA sequence: TGTGCCAGCAGTGCCGGGACAGGGGGCGCCTACAATGAGCAGTTCTTC. It is translated as CASSAGTGGAYNEQFF. V gene TRBV6-4 combines with J gene TRBJ2-1, with 12 nucleotides matching TRBD1. V was clipped by 4 bases and J by 2 bases; unmatched bases: 3. The CDR3 covers 16 residues. Germline V CDR1 and CDR2: MRHNA, SNTAGT.

The chain carries TRBV3-1 (or the pseudogene TRBV3-2) and TRBJ2-2; D is possibly TRBD2 (6 bases). The CDR3 is 13 residues long. V dropped 5 bases and J dropped 4 bases, with 8 bases sitting between them. Germline V gives CDR1 LGHDT, CDR2 YNNKEL (reference sequence). CDR3 DNA sequence: TGTGCCAGCAGCAATAGCGGCACCGGGGAGCTGTTTTTT. This encodes CASSNSGTGELFF.

The chain uses TRBV28 and TRBJ1-3; possibly TRBD1 for D (5 bases). V dropped 7 bases and J dropped 0 bases, with 13 bases sitting between them. The CDR3 totals 15 residues. CDR1 and CDR2 (germline): MDHEN, SYDVKM. CDR3 DNA: TGTGCCAGCATCTCACCCAGGGTCTCTGGAAACACCATATATTTT. Protein sequence: CASISPRVSGNTIYF.